The 23 T cell receptor beta chains given below trace back to one sample, sequenced in a study of T cell clones after liver transplantation (dated by TCRdb to between 2017 and 2020). Library creation used the immunoSEQ multiplex PCR assay. TCRdb mirrors the immuneACCESS table, restricted to in-frame sequences. Some clones are absent from its copies; in checked studies, under half trace to an unresolved V gene, and the reason for the others is unknown. Present in this sample are tens of thousands of clones, more than 85% of which were seen just once. The top ten clonotypes cover roughly 0.98% of the sample. This sample comprised CD4+ T cells from blood, obtained approximately 26 months after liver transplant. The receptors originated from a human patient who received a liver transplant. Because of the transplant, the T cells may be the graft donor's rather than the patient's own.

In this sample, this clone turned up once. V and J are TRBV11-2 and TRBJ2-7; the match to TRBD1 covers 9 bases. With V trimmed by 4 bases and J by 6 bases, 4 bases remained unmatched. The CDR3 has 13 amino acids. The germline V gene encodes CDR1 SGHAT and CDR2 FQNNGV. CDR3 sequence (DNA): TGTGCCAGCAGCTCAGGACAGGGGAGCGAGCAGTACTTC. This encodes CASSSGQGSEQYF.

J is TRBJ2-3 and V is TRBV2; D is uncertain. V was cut by 7 bases and J by 6 bases, with 8 bases left in between. The CDR3 is 11 residues long. Germline loops: CDR1 SNHLY, CDR2 FYNNEI. CDR3: CASNLRDTQYF. The CDR3, as DNA: TGTGCCAGCAATCTTAGGGATACGCAGTATTTT.

The chain links TRBV18 to TRBJ2-3; TRBD2 is a possible D gene (6 bases). The CDR3 is 15 amino acids. Germline loops: CDR1 KGHSH, CDR2 LQKENI. The V and J ends lost 2 bases and 1 base respectively, with 10 bases between them. CDR3 sequence reads: CASSPYGGGTDTQYF. In nucleotides, the CDR3 is TGTGCCAGCTCACCATACGGAGGGGGCACAGATACGCAGTATTTT.

The chain links TRBV6-5 to TRBJ2-1; tentatively, D is TRBD2 (6 bases). Germline assignment: CDR1 MNHEY and CDR2 SVGAGI. CDR3 length equals 12 residues. The ends were cut back, 6 bases at V and 9 bases at J, with 12 bases in the middle. CDR3 sequence: CASSPGGSEQFF. The CDR3 DNA is TGTGCCAGCAGCCCTGGGGGGAGTGAGCAGTTCTTC.

The CDR3 loop reads CASSYFRGAVNTEAFF. CDR3 coding DNA: TGTGCCAGCAGCTACTTTAGAGGGGCGGTGAACACTGAAGCTTTCTTT. V usage is TRBV11-2 and J usage is TRBJ1-1; perhaps TRBD1 as D (5 bases). Germline loops: CDR1 SGHAT, CDR2 FQNNGV. The CDR3 totals 16 residues. V lost 4 bases and J 0 bases, leaving 15 bases between the germline ends.

V is TRBV6-1 and J is TRBJ2-1, with 10 bases matching TRBD2. The germline CDR1 and CDR2 sequences are MNHNS and SASEGT. The ends lost 5 bases at V and 8 bases at J; junction bases unmatched: 9. This CDR3 contains 15 residues. CDR3 in DNA: TGTGCCAGCAGTTTAGCGGGAGGCCTCGGGGATGAGCAGTTCTTC. It specifies CASSLAGGLGDEQFF.

This chain joins TRBV7-9 and TRBJ2-3, with D perhaps matching TRBD1 (5 bases). The ends were cut back, 8 bases at V and 2 bases at J, with 17 bases in the middle. CDR3 length: 15 residues. Germline CDR1 and CDR2: SEHNR and FQNEAQ (reference sequence). This CDR3 is CASRAAGWDTDTQYF. In DNA, the CDR3 is TGTGCCAGCCGCGCGGCAGGGTGGGACACAGATACGCAGTATTTT.

This chain links TRBV10-3 with TRBJ2-3; possible D gene TRBD2, 6 bases. V lost 11 bases, J lost 4 bases, and 19 bases lay in between. Germline CDR1 reads ENHRY; CDR2 reads SYGVKD. This CDR3 has 14 amino acids. The CDR3: CAAGKGVDADTQYF. The CDR3 bases are TGTGCCGCGGGGAAGGGTGTGGACGCAGATACGCAGTATTTT.

The CDR3 sequence is CASSLEVMGLNNEQFF. The CDR3 DNA is TGTGCCAGCAGCTTGGAAGTAATGGGACTTAACAATGAGCAGTTCTTC. The genes are TRBV5-8 and TRBJ2-1; possible D gene TRBD2, 6 bases. The length of the CDR3 is 16 residues. CDR1 and CDR2 (germline): SGHTS, YDEGEE. Trimming left V 0 bases short and J 5 bases short, with 15 bases between.

The chain links TRBV11-2 to TRBJ1-1; D remains unclear. The CDR3 has 15 amino acids. CDR1 and CDR2 from the germline V gene are SGHAT and FQNNGV. V lost 0 bases to trimming and J lost 1 base, with 9 bases between them. CDR3 bases: TGTGCCAGCAGCTTAGATAGGGCTGGGAACACTGAAGCTTTCTTT. The encoded protein is CASSLDRAGNTEAFF.

The genes are TRBV5-1 and TRBJ2-7, with 8 nucleotides matching TRBD2. Per germline, CDR1 SGHRS and CDR2 YFSETQ. The trim removed 1 base at V and 6 bases at J, leaving 6 bases unmatched. The CDR3 runs to 14 residues. The CDR3: CASSLQREQVEQYF. CDR3 in DNA: TGCGCCAGCAGCTTGCAGCGGGAGCAAGTCGAGCAGTACTTC.

This clone appeared a single time. The chain combines TRBV6-5 with TRBJ2-7; D is perhaps TRBD2 (5 bases). The V end lost 7 bases, the J end lost 3 bases, and 13 bases lay between the germline ends. Germline V CDR1 and CDR2: MNHEY, SVGAGI. The CDR3 consists of 13 residues. CDR3 protein: CASTRGPFYEQYF. For the CDR3, the DNA is TGTGCCAGCACCCGAGGGCCTTTCTACGAGCAGTACTTC.

This rearrangement joins TRBV15 to TRBJ1-1; D ambiguous. V gave up 2 bases and J gave up 7 bases, with 11 bases separating them. The CDR3 runs to 13 residues. CDR1 and CDR2 (germline): LNHNV, YYDKDF (reference sequence). Here the CDR3 reads CATSRPGGFEAFF. Written as DNA, the CDR3 is TGTGCCACCAGCAGACCCGGAGGGTTTGAAGCTTTCTTT.

This chain connects TRBV7-8 to TRBJ1-3; a possible D gene is TRBD1 (6 bases). The V end was cut by 1 base, the J end by 6 bases, with 13 bases between. The length of the CDR3 is 15 residues. Germline CDR1 and CDR2: SGHVS and FQNEAQ. The CDR3 is CASSLVQTGTNTIYF. In nucleotides, the CDR3 is TGTGCCAGCAGCTTAGTTCAGACAGGAACAAACACCATATATTTT. Full variable domain (rest looked up from reference TRBV7-8 and TRBJ1-3): GAGVSQSPRYKVAKRGQDVALRCDPISGHVSLFWYQQALGQGPEFLTYFQNEAQLDKSGLPSDRFFAERPEGSVSTLKIQRTQQEDSAVYLCASSLVQTGTNTIYFGEGSWLTVV.

The chain links TRBV29-1 to TRBJ1-1; D unclear. Trimming shortened V by 7 bases and J by 0 bases, and 9 bases separated the two germline ends. From germline, CDR1 is SQVTM and CDR2 ANQGSEA. This CDR3 has 12 residues. CDR3 sequence: CSAASLNTEAFF. In DNA, the CDR3 is TGCAGCGCTGCGAGTTTGAACACTGAAGCTTTCTTT. Combining the CDR3 with reference TRBV29-1 and TRBJ1-1 gives the whole variable domain SAVISQKPSRDICQRGTSLTIQCQVDSQVTMMFWYRQQPGQSLTLIATANQGSEATYESGFVIDKFPISRPNLTFSTLTVSNMSPEDSSIYLCSAASLNTEAFFGQGTRLTVV.

The genes are TRBV19 and TRBJ2-2; D unclear. V was cut by 5 bases and J by 6 bases, with 13 bases left in between. The CDR3 runs to 14 residues. Germline V gene lookup returns CDR1 LNHDA and CDR2 SQIVND (reference sequence). CDR3 DNA: TGTGCCAGTAGTCCCCGTACCGGCGCCGGGGAGCTGTTTTTT. Translation: CASSPRTGAGELFF. Combining the CDR3 with reference TRBV19 and TRBJ2-2 gives the whole variable domain DGGITQSPKYLFRKEGQNVTLSCEQNLNHDAMYWYRQDPGQGLRLIYYSQIVNDFQKGDIAEGYSVSREKKESFPLTVTSAQKNPTAFYLCASSPRTGAGELFFGEGSRLTVL.

This chain uses TRBV2 with TRBJ2-5; D possibly matches TRBD1 or TRBD2 (6 bases each). V lost 0 bases and J lost 7, with 12 bases in between. The CDR3 extends over 14 amino acids. Germline loops: CDR1 SNHLY, CDR2 FYNNEI. The CDR3 protein is CASSEALGGGTQYF. Here the CDR3 DNA reads TGTGCCAGCAGTGAAGCGCTCGGGGGCGGGACCCAGTACTTC. Filled out from reference TRBV2 and TRBJ2-5, the complete variable domain reads EPEVTQTPSHQVTQMGQEVILRCVPISNHLYFYWYRQILGQKVEFLVSFYNNEISEKSEIFDDQFSVERPDGSNFTLKIRSTKLEDSAMYFCASSEALGGGTQYFGPGTRLLVL.

V usage is TRBV13 and J usage is TRBJ1-1, with TRBD1 matching over 8 bases. The CDR3 has 15 amino acids. Per germline, CDR1 PRHDT and CDR2 FYEKMQ (reference sequence). V lost 4 bases and J lost 2; bases outside the gene matches: 6. CDR3 DNA: TGTGCCAGCAGCTCGATGCAGGGGGCAAACACTGAAGCTTTCTTT. Translating it yields CASSSMQGANTEAFF.

V gene TRBV7-2 combines with J gene TRBJ2-7; a possible D gene is TRBD1 (5 bases). This CDR3 is built from 12 residues. Germline CDR1 SGHTA, CDR2 FQGNSA. V lost 3 bases to trimming and J lost 2 bases, with 5 bases between them. CDR3 nucleotides: TGTGCCAGCAGCTTGGACACCTACGAGCAGTACTTC. Its protein is CASSLDTYEQYF.

This chain links TRBV6-1 with TRBJ2-1; 12 bases agree with TRBD2. Germline V gives CDR1 MNHNS, CDR2 SASEGT. CDR3 size: 17 residues. Germline trimming cut 3 bases from V and 6 bases from J; bases unmatched to any gene: 9. Here the CDR3 reads CASSENRLAGALNEQFF. CDR3 DNA sequence: TGTGCCAGCAGTGAGAACCGACTAGCGGGAGCCCTCAATGAGCAGTTCTTC.

This chain connects TRBV5-1 to TRBJ2-1, with D uncertain. The CDR3 is made up of 12 amino acids. The germline V and J ends were trimmed by 1 base and 5 bases, with 4 bases remaining between them. Germline assignment: CDR1 SGHRS and CDR2 YFSETQ. The CDR3 coding sequence is TGCGCCAGCAGCTTGACAGACAATGAGCAGTTCTTC. It specifies CASSLTDNEQFF.

The chain has TRBV5-6 and TRBJ2-3, with 7 positions matching TRBD1. Germline trimming cut 3 bases from V and 3 bases from J; bases unmatched to any gene: 7. The germline gives CDR1 SGHDT, CDR2 YYEEEE. CDR3 size: 15 residues. CDR3: CASSSTQQGTDTQYF. The CDR3 nucleotides read TGTGCCAGCAGCTCGACGCAACAGGGGACAGATACGCAGTATTTT. The whole variable domain, remainder taken from reference TRBV5-6 and TRBJ2-3, is DAGVTQSPTHLIKTRGQQVTLRCSPKSGHDTVSWYQQALGQGPQFIFQYYEEEERQRGNFPDRFSGHQFPNYSSELNVNALLLGDSALYLCASSSTQQGTDTQYFGPGTRLTVL.

This rearrangement joins TRBV7-9 to TRBJ2-3; possible D gene TRBD1, 6 bases. CDR1 is SEHNR, CDR2 FQNEAQ, per germline (reference sequence). Between the trimmed V and J ends, which lost 5 bases and 3 bases, there was a span of 9 bases. The CDR3 loop spans 13 amino acids. CDR3 loop: CASSPTGTDTQYF. CDR3 sequence (DNA): TGTGCCAGCAGCCCGACAGGAACAGATACGCAGTATTTT. Filled out from reference TRBV7-9 and TRBJ2-3, the complete variable domain reads DTGVSQNPRHKITKRGQNVTFRCDPISEHNRLYWYRQTLGQGPEFLTYFQNEAQLEKSRLLSDRFSAERPKGSFSTLEIQRTEQGDSAMYLCASSPTGTDTQYFGPGTRLTVL.